This T cell receptor (beta chain) stems from a study of T cell repertoires in cytomegalovirus infection (dated by TCRdb to between 2018 and 2020). A note on the overall study: Recently identified HLA-C-restricted CMV epitopes, whose presentation resists viral immunomodulation, were targeted by peptide stimulations together with well-studied HLA-B-restricted epitopes. The HLA type of each donor mattered for the analysis, because public TCR beta signatures pointed to carriage of CMV infection along with the matching HLA type.

What the work shows at the level of the full study, not this receptor alone: The ex vivo response was dominated by HLA-C-restricted CMV-specific TCR beta clonotypes, and the single most frequent clonotype in two of eight donors was supplied by these HLA-C-restricted clonotypes. In both this cohort and an independent cohort of 352 donors, the cumulative frequency of public TCR beta family members distinguished carriers of CMV infection plus the relevant HLA type.

The meaning of the sample's treatment or condition label: in vitro stimulation with specific CMV peptide epitopes to enrich CMV-specific T cells. Concerning this clonotype itself: The specificity of this receptor is unknown. There are no base qualities to consult, and no much larger clone falls within one base.

The sequencer was an Illumina HiSeq 1500. TCRdb reprocessing: public reads trimmed at Q25 with fastp, clones called with MiXCR, in-frame beta chains kept. Entries that share a CDR3 protein sequence are merged under the most common genes and DNA. The sample table records roughly 500,000 distinct CDR3 sequences; about two fifths of these occur just once. The ten largest account for about two fifths of the sample. Reading from cysteine to phenylalanine, the CDR3 counts 16 amino acids. Only CDR3 DNA remains: 48 bases, in frame from the first base. Based on the germline V gene, the CDR1 and CDR2 sequences are ENHRY and SYGVKD. Between the V and J ends, shortened by 4 bases and 5 bases respectively, the junction contains 19 bases.

Sequenced material: cultured PBMCs, taken from culture after CMV antigen stimulation. This sequence originates from a human donor in good health (CMV status not recorded). Some clones in this sample may be carry-over from other donors' samples. The rearrangement combines TRBV10-3 with TRBJ2-3; confidence is insufficient to name the D gene. CDR3 sequence: CAISVFTDAAVDTQYF. The DNA reads TGTGCCATCAGTGTTTTCACCGACGCTGCAGTAGATACGCAGTATTTT.